This TCR beta chain was recovered during a study of vaccination and CD4 T cells after COVID-19. At the level of the study: Sampling post-COVID took place a median around 100 days after diagnosis (range 35 to 161). The authors exposed cells to overlapping spike peptides derived from SARS-CoV-2, HCoV-NL63, HCoV-OC43 and HCoV-229E.

Oncomine TCR Beta short-read sequencing was applied to DNA from cultured CD4+ T cells. TCRdb re-derived calls from the PCR reads in MiXCR, one entry per CDR3 protein. The table lists about 10,000 distinct CDR3 sequences, approximately 60% of them singletons. Germline V gene data show CDR1 as LNHDA and CDR2 as SQIVND (reference sequence). Trimming shortened V by 6 bases and J by 3 bases, and 18 bases separated the two germline ends. This CDR3 comprises 15 residues. A note on this clonotype: Antigen unknown.

Treatment: roughly 10-day PBMC culture with coronavirus spike peptide pools or control peptides (ViraFEST assay). Investigators obtained the unexposed donor's CD4+ T cells before the COVID-19 pandemic (2011-2018). It was with 10 IU/ml IL-2 and around 9.3 ug/ml peptide pools that roughly 2.2 million PBMCs per well were cultured. Contingent on cell availability, unexposed-donor CD4+ T cells were interrogated with SARS-CoV-2 S/N and four cold-coronavirus spikes. The sequence came from a human donor in good health. Sample: CD4+ T cells from blood, cultured in vitro. The chain combines TRBV19 with TRBJ2-7, with D possibly matching TRBD2 (7 bases). CDR3 in amino acids: CASSMKGGEHYEQYF. DNA for the CDR3: TGTGCCAGTAGCATGAAGGGGGGGGAGCACTACGAGCAGTACTTC.